The 31 T cell receptor beta chains in this list originate from one sample, sequenced in a study of blood T cell repertoires in COVID-19. Assay: immunoSEQ multiplex PCR; the TCRdb copy retains only in-frame clones and omits some. The table records roughly 260,000 clones, 80% to 95% of them present only once. Material: peripheral blood. The receptors stem from a person between 18 and 30 years old with COVID-19, enrolled during active disease.

The chain is built from TRBV5-5 and TRBJ1-1, with no clear D. The ends were cut back, 4 bases at V and 2 bases at J, with 15 bases in the middle. Germline V gene data show CDR1 as SGHKS and CDR2 as YYEKEE (reference sequence). The CDR3 length is 15 residues. The CDR3 DNA is TGTGCCAGCAGCCGTGGGAGCGAGGGTAACACTGAAGCTTTCTTT. Protein: CASSRGSEGNTEAFF.

The chain combines TRBV28 with TRBJ1-5; the D gene is possibly TRBD1 (6 bases). CDR3 length: 16 amino acids. V dropped 8 bases and J dropped 0 bases, with 17 bases sitting between them. Germline V lookup: CDR1 MDHEN, CDR2 SYDVKM. The CDR3 sequence is CASPPGGQPSNQPQHF. In nucleotides, the CDR3 is TGTGCCAGCCCCCCGGGCGGACAGCCTAGCAATCAGCCCCAGCATTTT.

The rearrangement links TRBV11-2 to TRBJ2-7; 9 bases match TRBD2. V shed 0 bases, J shed 6 bases, and the junction held 6 bases outside the gene matches. The CDR3 runs 15 residues. Germline lookup yields CDR1 SGHAT and CDR2 FQNNGV. In DNA, the CDR3 is TGTGCCAGCAGCTTAGATTTTAGCGGGAGAGCCGAGCAGTACTTC. This encodes CASSLDFSGRAEQYF.

The rearrangement links TRBV18 to TRBJ2-5; the D is unclear. CDR3 length equals 15 residues. Germline V gene sequence: CDR1 KGHSH, CDR2 LQKENI. Trimming shortened V by 4 bases and J by 2 bases, and 14 bases separated the two germline ends. CDR3 nucleotide sequence: TGTGCCAGCTCACTAATCCCCGGAGATCAAGAGACCCAGTACTTC. Translating it yields CASSLIPGDQETQYF. Drawing the rest from reference TRBV18 and TRBJ2-5, the complete variable domain is NAGVMQNPRHLVRRRGQEARLRCSPMKGHSHVYWYRQLPEEGLKFMVYLQKENIIDESGMPKERFSAEFPKEGPSILRIQQVVRGDSAAYFCASSLIPGDQETQYFGPGTRLLVL.

The rearrangement uses TRBV5-4 and TRBJ2-2; TRBD1 agrees at 8 bases. The CDR3 loop spans 15 amino acids. V trimming: 3 bases; J trimming: 0 bases; junction bases outside the gene matches: 1. Germline loops: CDR1 SGHNT, CDR2 YYREEE (reference sequence). DNA for the CDR3: TGTGCCAGCAGCTCGGACAGGGCGAACACCGGGGAGCTGTTTTTT. Its protein is CASSSDRANTGELFF.

The chain recombines TRBV7-9 with TRBJ2-4; D is unresolved. The CDR3 is 12 amino acids. Trimming stripped 1 base from V and 10 bases from J, with 8 bases between. CDR1 SEHNR and CDR2 FQNEAQ come from the germline V gene (reference sequence). The CDR3 here is CASSLDLQIQYF. DNA for the CDR3: TGTGCCAGCAGCTTAGATCTCCAGATTCAGTACTTC.

J is TRBJ1-2 and V is TRBV27, with TRBD1 as a possible D gene (5 bases). CDR3 size: 14 residues. Trimming left V 3 bases short and J 1 base short, with 9 bases between. Germline V CDR1 and CDR2: MNHEY, SMNVEV (reference sequence). The CDR3 is CASSLAGHNYGYTF. The DNA for the CDR3 is TGTGCCAGCAGTTTGGCAGGGCATAACTATGGCTACACCTTC.

Regarding this clone: Other DNA variants within this sample encode the same CDR3. The V gene is TRBV9, the J gene TRBJ1-1; D gene ambiguous. The germline V gene encodes CDR1 SGDLS and CDR2 YYNGEE. This CDR3 spans 12 amino acids. The ends were cut back, 0 bases at V and 7 bases at J, with 7 bases in the middle. The CDR3 loop reads CASSVDGGEAFF. Here the CDR3 DNA reads TGTGCCAGCAGCGTAGACGGTGGTGAAGCTTTCTTT. The full variable domain, in which reference TRBV9 and TRBJ1-1 provide the parts outside the CDR3, is DSGVTQTPKHLITATGQRVTLRCSPRSGDLSVYWYQQSLDQGLQFLIQYYNGEERAKGNILERFSAQQFPDLHSELNLSSLELGDSALYFCASSVDGGEAFFGQGTRLTVV.

V usage is TRBV6-1 and J usage is TRBJ2-4, with 10 positions matching TRBD2. The germline gives CDR1 MNHNS, CDR2 SASEGT. The V gene end was trimmed by 2 bases and the J gene end by 2 bases; junction bases not matched to a gene: 6. The CDR3 extends over 17 amino acids. The CDR3 DNA reads as TGTGCCAGCAGTGAATTTCTAGCGGGAGACCCCAAAAACATTCAGTACTTC. The encoded protein is CASSEFLAGDPKNIQYF.

The chain links TRBV28 to TRBJ1-2; tentatively, D is TRBD1 (5 bases). The CDR3 spans 15 residues. V gave up 3 bases and J gave up 0 bases, with 11 bases separating them. Per the germline V gene, CDR1 is MDHEN and CDR2 is SYDVKM. As DNA, the CDR3 is TGTGCCAGCAGTTTTGGGGCAGTTTCTAACTATGGCTACACCTTC. It encodes CASSFGAVSNYGYTF.

The chain joins TRBV19 to TRBJ1-2, with D possibly being TRBD1 (6 bases). The germline V and J ends were trimmed by 3 bases and 4 bases, with 15 bases remaining between them. Germline loops: CDR1 LNHDA, CDR2 SQIVND (reference sequence). The CDR3 runs to 15 residues. The CDR3 nucleotides read TGTGCCAGTAGTATCCCTTTGGACAGTAGCTATGGCTACACCTTC. Amino acid sequence: CASSIPLDSSYGYTF.

V usage is TRBV6-1 and J usage is TRBJ1-6, with TRBD1 matching 7 bases. After removal of 0 bases from V and 0 bases from J, the junction contained 2 bases not matched to a gene. CDR3 length: 17 residues. CDR1 is MNHNS, CDR2 SASEGT, per germline. The CDR3 DNA follows: TGTGCCAGCAGTGAAGCGGGACAGAGCTCCTATAATTCACCCCTCCACTTT. It specifies CASSEAGQSSYNSPLHF.

The rearrangement links TRBV10-3 to TRBJ2-3; 7 nucleotides line up with TRBD2. V dropped 8 bases and J dropped 0; count of bases not matched to a gene: 2. CDR3 length equals 13 residues. Germline V gene lookup returns CDR1 ENHRY and CDR2 SYGVKD. CDR3: CAIQGGSTDTQYF. As DNA, the CDR3 is TGTGCCATCCAGGGAGGGAGCACAGATACGCAGTATTTT.

The chain joins TRBV2 to TRBJ2-7; a possible D gene is TRBD2 (5 bases). In germline, CDR1 is SNHLY, CDR2 FYNNEI. This CDR3 has 13 amino acids. The ends were cut back, 4 bases at V and 2 bases at J, with 9 bases in the middle. CDR3 DNA: TGTGCCAGCAGTGTTCATAGCGCCTACGAGCAGTACTTC. Translation: CASSVHSAYEQYF.

The chain combines TRBV18 with TRBJ2-3; D may be TRBD1 (6 bases). The CDR3 extends over 15 amino acids. From germline, CDR1 is KGHSH and CDR2 LQKENI. Deletions cut 5 bases from V and 3 bases from J, with 15 bases between. CDR3 region: CASSSDATGTDTQYF. CDR3 in DNA: TGTGCCAGCTCATCAGACGCCACAGGGACAGATACGCAGTATTTT. The complete variable domain, with remaining parts taken from reference TRBV18 and TRBJ2-3, reads NAGVMQNPRHLVRRRGQEARLRCSPMKGHSHVYWYRQLPEEGLKFMVYLQKENIIDESGMPKERFSAEFPKEGPSILRIQQVVRGDSAAYFCASSSDATGTDTQYFGPGTRLTVL.

The V call is TRBV19, the J call TRBJ1-3, with D maybe TRBD1 (5 bases). V lost 3 bases, J lost 1 base, and 16 bases lay in between. There are 17 residues in the CDR3. Germline assignment: CDR1 LNHDA and CDR2 SQIVND (reference sequence). The CDR3 DNA is TGTGCCAGTAGTATCTCGTCGACAGCATCATCTGGAAACACCATATATTTT. Encoded protein: CASSISSTASSGNTIYF.

The rearrangement uses TRBV29-1 and TRBJ1-2; TRBD1 is a possible D gene (6 bases). Trimming cost V 5 bases and J 0 bases, with 16 bases left between them. The CDR3 has 15 amino acids. Germline values: CDR1 SQVTM, CDR2 ANQGSEA. This CDR3 is CSVRPEDRANYGYTF. The CDR3 DNA is TGCAGCGTTCGTCCGGAGGACAGAGCTAACTATGGCTACACCTTC.

V is TRBV14 and J is TRBJ2-1; a possible D gene is TRBD2 (6 bases). The CDR3 loop spans 15 amino acids. Per the germline V gene, CDR1 is SGHDN and CDR2 is FVKESK. V lost 0 bases and J 0 bases, leaving 6 bases between the germline ends. The CDR3 region has the DNA TGTGCCAGCAGCCAAGACGGGAGCTCCTACAATGAGCAGTTCTTC. Its translation is CASSQDGSSYNEQFF.

The rearrangement uses TRBV7-2 and TRBJ2-2; tentative D call: TRBD2 (5 bases). V lost 2 bases and J lost 6, with 13 bases in between. CDR1 is SGHTA and CDR2 is FQGNSA in the germline V gene. This CDR3 spans 15 amino acids. CDR3 in DNA: TGTGCCAGCAGCTTACGGTCCGCGGGCGCCGGGGAGCTGTTTTTT. This encodes CASSLRSAGAGELFF.

The CDR3 DNA reads TGTGCCAGCAGTTTGGGAACAGGCGGGGAGCTGTTTTTT. As protein: CASSLGTGGELFF. The genes are TRBV27 and TRBJ2-2; a possible D gene is TRBD1 (5 bases). Germline V gene lookup returns CDR1 MNHEY and CDR2 SMNVEV (reference sequence). The V gene lost 3 bases and the J gene lost 7 bases, with 9 bases spanning the gap. The CDR3 is 13 amino acids.

The V call is TRBV21-1, the J call TRBJ2-1; the D call TRBD1 from the table was never checked on the DNA. TRBV21-1 represents a pseudogene. The CDR3 sequence is 17 residues long. The CDR3 spells CASSKDTDSRSYNEQFF. CDR3 DNA: TGTGCCAGCAGCAAAGATACAGATAGTAGGTCCTACAATGAGCAGTTCTTC.

The chain has TRBV4-3 and TRBJ1-3; 8 nucleotides align to TRBD1. Germline V gene data show CDR1 as LGHNA and CDR2 as YSLEER. V lost 0 bases to trimming and J lost 7 bases; unmatched junction nucleotides: 8. The CDR3 has 16 amino acids. CDR3 sequence reads: CASSQDVGQGANTIYF. The CDR3 region has the DNA TGCGCCAGCAGCCAAGATGTCGGGCAGGGGGCGAACACCATATATTTT.

This chain connects TRBV9 to TRBJ2-6; 7 bases align to TRBD1. Germline lookup yields CDR1 SGDLS and CDR2 YYNGEE. Losses at the gene ends were 3 bases for V and 3 bases for J; bases not matched to a gene: 6. The CDR3 contains 16 residues. The CDR3 region has the DNA TGTGCCAGCAGCGGGAGACAGGGCTATGGGGCCAACGTCCTGACTTTC. It codes for CASSGRQGYGANVLTF.

V and J are TRBV19 and TRBJ1-1, with 9 bases lining up with TRBD1. The CDR3 consists of 16 residues. Germline V CDR1 and CDR2: LNHDA, SQIVND (reference sequence). V lost 1 base, J lost 8 bases, and 11 bases stayed unmatched. CDR3 bases: TGTGCCAGTAGTATAGCCCCGGGACAGGGCGCAGCAGAAGCTTTCTTT. Translating it yields CASSIAPGQGAAEAFF.

The CDR3 DNA follows: TGTGCCAGCAGCCATAGCAGGGGCCGTAGCAATCAGCCCCAGCATTTT. Protein product: CASSHSRGRSNQPQHF. The chain links TRBV7-8 to TRBJ1-5; D is perhaps TRBD1 (6 bases). The CDR3 sequence is 16 residues long. Germline lookup yields CDR1 SGHVS and CDR2 FQNEAQ. The ends were cut back, 5 bases at V and 0 bases at J, with 14 bases in the middle.

The V call is TRBV5-1, the J call TRBJ1-2; 7 bases align to TRBD1. Germline V gene sequence: CDR1 SGHRS, CDR2 YFSETQ. The CDR3 sequence is 14 residues long. V lost 3 bases to trimming and J lost 7 bases; unmatched junction nucleotides: 9. The CDR3 reads CASSSQGVSSGYTF. The DNA of the CDR3 is TGCGCCAGCAGCTCCCAGGGGGTAAGCAGTGGCTACACCTTC.

The CDR3 DNA sequence: TGTGCCACCAGTGCGGCGGCAGGGGGATCGAGTGAGCAGTTCTTC. Translation: CATSAAAGGSSEQFF. This rearrangement joins TRBV24-1 to TRBJ2-1; TRBD1 aligns across 7 bases. This CDR3 has 15 amino acids. Germline V gene lookup returns CDR1 KGHDR and CDR2 SFDVKD. V lost 5 bases and J lost 9; bases outside the gene matches: 12.

This CDR3 reads CASRTQGYGYTF. The CDR3 region has the DNA TGTGCCAGCAGGACACAGGGTTATGGCTACACCTTC. V is TRBV28 and J is TRBJ1-2; a possible D gene is TRBD1 (6 bases). This CDR3 region has 12 residues. With 6 bases removed from V and 5 bases from J, the gap between germline ends came to 10 bases. Per germline, CDR1 MDHEN and CDR2 SYDVKM.

The chain uses TRBV6-5 and TRBJ2-7, with D possibly matching TRBD1 (6 bases). Germline V CDR1 and CDR2: MNHEY, SVGAGI. The CDR3 has 13 residues. V was trimmed by 5 bases and J by 0 bases, leaving 8 bases between them. The chain's CDR3 is CASSRTDSYEQYF. The CDR3 DNA reads as TGTGCCAGCAGTCGGACAGACTCCTACGAGCAGTACTTC.

The chain is built from TRBV12-3 or TRBV12-4 and TRBJ2-2, with D possibly TRBD2 on 5 matching bases. Trimming left V 11 bases short and J 0 bases short, with 10 bases between. CDR3 length equals 13 residues. The CDR3: CAGREPNTGELFF. CDR3 DNA: TGTGCCGGACGGGAACCGAACACCGGGGAGCTGTTTTTT.

The chain uses TRBV27 and TRBJ1-6; D not resolved. CDR3 length equals 14 residues. Trimming left V 3 bases short and J 10 bases short, with 13 bases between. Germline V gene lookup returns CDR1 MNHEY and CDR2 SMNVEV (reference sequence). The CDR3 nucleotides read TGTGCCAGCAGTTTTGGGAGCGGGCGATCACCCCTCCACTTT. Protein product: CASSFGSGRSPLHF.